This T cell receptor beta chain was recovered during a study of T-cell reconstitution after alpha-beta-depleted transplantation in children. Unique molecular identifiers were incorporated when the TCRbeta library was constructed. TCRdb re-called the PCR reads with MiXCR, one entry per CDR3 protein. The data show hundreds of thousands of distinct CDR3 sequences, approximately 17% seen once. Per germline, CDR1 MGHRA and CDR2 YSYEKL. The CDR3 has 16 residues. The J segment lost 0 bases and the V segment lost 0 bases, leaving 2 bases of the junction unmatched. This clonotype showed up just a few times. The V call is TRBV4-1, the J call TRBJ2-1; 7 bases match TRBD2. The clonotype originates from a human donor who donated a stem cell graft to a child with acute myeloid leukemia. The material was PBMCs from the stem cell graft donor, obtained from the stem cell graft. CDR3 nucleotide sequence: TGCGCCAGCAGCCAAGAGGGGGGGGGCTCCTACAATGAGCAGTTCTTC. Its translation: CASSQEGGGSYNEQFF.